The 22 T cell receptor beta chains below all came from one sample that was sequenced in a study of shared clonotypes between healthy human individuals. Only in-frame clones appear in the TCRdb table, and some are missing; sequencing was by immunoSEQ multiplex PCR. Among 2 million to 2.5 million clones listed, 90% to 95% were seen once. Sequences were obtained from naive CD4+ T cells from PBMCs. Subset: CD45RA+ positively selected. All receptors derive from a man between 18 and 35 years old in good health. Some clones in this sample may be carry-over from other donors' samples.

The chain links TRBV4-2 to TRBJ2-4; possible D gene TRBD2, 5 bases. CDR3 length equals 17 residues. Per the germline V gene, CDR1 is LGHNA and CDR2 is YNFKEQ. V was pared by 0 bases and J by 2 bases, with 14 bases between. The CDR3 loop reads CASSQDLAIGTKNIQYF. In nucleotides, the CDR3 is TGTGCCAGCAGCCAAGATCTAGCTATTGGGACCAAAAACATTCAGTACTTC.

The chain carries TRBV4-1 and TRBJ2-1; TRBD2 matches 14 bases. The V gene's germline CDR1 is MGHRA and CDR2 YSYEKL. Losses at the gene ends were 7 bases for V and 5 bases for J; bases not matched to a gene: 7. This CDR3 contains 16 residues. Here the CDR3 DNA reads TGCGCCAGCAACGCTTTGGGACTAGCGGGAGACAATGAGCAGTTCTTC. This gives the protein CASNALGLAGDNEQFF.

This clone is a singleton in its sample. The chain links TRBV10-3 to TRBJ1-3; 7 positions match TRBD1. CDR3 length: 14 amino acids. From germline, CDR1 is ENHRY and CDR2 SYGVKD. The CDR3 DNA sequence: TGTGCTTCCGGGACAGACACCTCTGGAAACACCATATATTTT. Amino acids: CASGTDTSGNTIYF.

The CDR3 coding sequence is TGTGCCAGCAGCTTGGTAGCAGGGGCGGAAGAGACCCAGTACTTC. It specifies CASSLVAGAEETQYF. The J gene is TRBJ2-5, the V gene TRBV7-9; tentative D call: TRBD1 (6 bases). V lost 3 bases to trimming and J lost 3 bases, with 14 bases between them. CDR3 length: 15 residues. Germline V gene sequence: CDR1 SEHNR, CDR2 FQNEAQ (reference sequence). Full variable domain (outside the CDR3, taken from reference TRBV7-9 and TRBJ2-5): DTGVSQNPRHKITKRGQNVTFRCDPISEHNRLYWYRQTLGQGPEFLTYFQNEAQLEKSRLLSDRFSAERPKGSFSTLEIQRTEQGDSAMYLCASSLVAGAEETQYFGPGTRLLVL.

The CDR3 is CASSPGHQETQYF. The CDR3 bases are TGTGCCAGCAGTCCGGGACACCAAGAGACCCAGTACTTC. The genes are TRBV2 and TRBJ2-5; D might be TRBD1 or TRBD2, each matching 5 bases. The CDR3 spans 13 residues. Germline V gene data show CDR1 as SNHLY and CDR2 as FYNNEI. The germline V and J ends were trimmed by 5 bases and 0 bases, with 7 bases remaining between them.

The DNA for the CDR3 is TGTGCCAGCAGTGAACAAAGACAGGATATCAACGTCCTGACTTTC. This gives the protein CASSEQRQDINVLTF. The chain links TRBV2 to TRBJ2-6; tentative D call: TRBD1 (6 bases). Trimming left V 2 bases short and J 9 bases short, with 14 bases between. The CDR3 spans 15 residues. Germline lookup yields CDR1 SNHLY and CDR2 FYNNEI.

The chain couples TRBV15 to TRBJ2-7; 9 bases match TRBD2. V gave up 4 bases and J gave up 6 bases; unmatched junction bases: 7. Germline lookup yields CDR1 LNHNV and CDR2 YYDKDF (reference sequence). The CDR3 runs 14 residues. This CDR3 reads CATSNPGLAIEQYF. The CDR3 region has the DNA TGTGCCACCAGCAACCCGGGACTAGCTATCGAGCAGTACTTC.

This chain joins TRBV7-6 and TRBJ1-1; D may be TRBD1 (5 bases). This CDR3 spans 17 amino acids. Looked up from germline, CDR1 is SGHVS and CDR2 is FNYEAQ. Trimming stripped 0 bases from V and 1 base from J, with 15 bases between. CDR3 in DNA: TGTGCCAGCAGCTTAGCGCTCGGGCAGGGAGAGAACACTGAAGCTTTCTTT. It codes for CASSLALGQGENTEAFF.

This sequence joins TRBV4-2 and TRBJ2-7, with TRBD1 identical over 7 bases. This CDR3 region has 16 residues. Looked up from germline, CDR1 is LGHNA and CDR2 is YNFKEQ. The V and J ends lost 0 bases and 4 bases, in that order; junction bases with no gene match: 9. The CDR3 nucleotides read TGTGCCAGCAGCCAAGATTATGCACAGGGGAGTTACGAGCAGTACTTC. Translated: CASSQDYAQGSYEQYF.

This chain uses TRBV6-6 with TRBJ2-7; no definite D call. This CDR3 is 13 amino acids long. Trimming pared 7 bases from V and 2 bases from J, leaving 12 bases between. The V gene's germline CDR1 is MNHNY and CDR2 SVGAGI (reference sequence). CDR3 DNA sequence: TGTGCCAGCAAGGACCCAAAAACCTACGAGCAGTACTTC. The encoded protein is CASKDPKTYEQYF.

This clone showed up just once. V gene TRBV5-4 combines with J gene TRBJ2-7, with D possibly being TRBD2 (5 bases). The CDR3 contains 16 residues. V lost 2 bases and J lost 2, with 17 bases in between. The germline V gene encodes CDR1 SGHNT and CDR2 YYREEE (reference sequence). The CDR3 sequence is CASSFKRSGSTYEQYF. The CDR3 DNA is TGTGCCAGCAGCTTTAAGCGGAGCGGATCAACCTACGAGCAGTACTTC.

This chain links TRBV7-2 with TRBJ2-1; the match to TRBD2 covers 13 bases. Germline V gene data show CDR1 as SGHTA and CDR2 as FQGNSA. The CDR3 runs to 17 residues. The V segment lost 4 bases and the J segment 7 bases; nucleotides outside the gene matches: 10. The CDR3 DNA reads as TGTGCCAGCAGCTCCGGAAGGACTAGCGGGAGCTGGAATGAGCAGTTCTTC. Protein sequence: CASSSGRTSGSWNEQFF.

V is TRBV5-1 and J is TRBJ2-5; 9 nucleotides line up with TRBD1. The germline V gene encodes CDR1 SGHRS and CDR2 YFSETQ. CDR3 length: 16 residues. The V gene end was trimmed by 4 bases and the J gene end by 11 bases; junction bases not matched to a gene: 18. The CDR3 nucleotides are TGCGCCAGCAGCCCTAAAGGGGGACAGGGAGGATGGGAGCAGTACTTC. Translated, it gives CASSPKGGQGGWEQYF.

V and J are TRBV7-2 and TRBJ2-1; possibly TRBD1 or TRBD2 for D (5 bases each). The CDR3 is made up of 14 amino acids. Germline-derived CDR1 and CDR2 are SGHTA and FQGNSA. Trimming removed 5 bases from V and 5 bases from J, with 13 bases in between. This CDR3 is CASSVGTTHNEQFF. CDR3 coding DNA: TGTGCCAGCAGCGTAGGGACGACTCACAATGAGCAGTTCTTC.

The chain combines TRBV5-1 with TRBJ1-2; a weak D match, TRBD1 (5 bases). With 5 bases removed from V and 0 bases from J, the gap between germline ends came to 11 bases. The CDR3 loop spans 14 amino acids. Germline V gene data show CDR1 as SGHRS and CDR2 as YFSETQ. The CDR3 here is CASSEGPSNYGYTF. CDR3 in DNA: TGCGCCAGCAGTGAGGGGCCCTCTAACTATGGCTACACCTTC. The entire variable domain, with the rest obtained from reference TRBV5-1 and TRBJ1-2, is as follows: KAGVTQTPRYLIKTRGQQVTLSCSPISGHRSVSWYQQTPGQGLQFLFEYFSETQRNKGNFPGRFSGRQFSNSRSEMNVSTLELGDSALYLCASSEGPSNYGYTFGSGTRLTVV.

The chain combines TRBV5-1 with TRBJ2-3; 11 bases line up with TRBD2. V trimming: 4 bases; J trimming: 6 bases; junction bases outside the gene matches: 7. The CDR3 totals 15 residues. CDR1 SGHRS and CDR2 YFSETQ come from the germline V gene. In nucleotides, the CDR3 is TGCGCCAGCAGCCCGGCCACTAGCGGGAGTGATACGCAGTATTTT. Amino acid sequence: CASSPATSGSDTQYF.

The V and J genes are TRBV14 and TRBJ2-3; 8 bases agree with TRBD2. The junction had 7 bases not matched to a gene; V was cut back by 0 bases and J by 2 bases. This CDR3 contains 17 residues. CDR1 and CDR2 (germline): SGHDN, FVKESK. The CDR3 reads CASSQDLGAGDTDTQYF. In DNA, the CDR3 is TGTGCCAGCAGCCAAGATCTTGGAGCGGGGGACACAGATACGCAGTATTTT.

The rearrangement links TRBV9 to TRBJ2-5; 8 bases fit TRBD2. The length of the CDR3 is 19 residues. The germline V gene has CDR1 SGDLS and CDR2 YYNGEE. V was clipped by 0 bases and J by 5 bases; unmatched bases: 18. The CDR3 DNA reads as TGTGCCAGCAGCGTAGCTACAATGGGCGGGGGGACGGTCCAGGAGACCCAGTACTTC. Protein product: CASSVATMGGGTVQETQYF.

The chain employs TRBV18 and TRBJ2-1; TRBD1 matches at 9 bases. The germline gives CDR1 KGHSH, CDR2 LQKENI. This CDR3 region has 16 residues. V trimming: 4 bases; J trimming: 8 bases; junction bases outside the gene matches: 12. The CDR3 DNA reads TGTGCCAGCTCACTAAACCCGGGACAGGGTGCAGATGAGCAGTTCTTC. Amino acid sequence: CASSLNPGQGADEQFF.

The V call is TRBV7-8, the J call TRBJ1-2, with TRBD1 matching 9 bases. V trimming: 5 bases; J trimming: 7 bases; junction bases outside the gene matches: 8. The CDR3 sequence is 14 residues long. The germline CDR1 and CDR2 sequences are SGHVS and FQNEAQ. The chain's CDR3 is CASSPLQGAGGYTF. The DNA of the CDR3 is TGTGCCAGCAGCCCATTACAGGGGGCGGGTGGCTACACCTTC.

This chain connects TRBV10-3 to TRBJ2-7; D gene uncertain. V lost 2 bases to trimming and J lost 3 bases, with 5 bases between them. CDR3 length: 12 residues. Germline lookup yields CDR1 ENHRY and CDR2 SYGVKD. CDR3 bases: TGTGCCATCAGTGAGGTGGACTACGAGCAGTACTTC. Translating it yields CAISEVDYEQYF.

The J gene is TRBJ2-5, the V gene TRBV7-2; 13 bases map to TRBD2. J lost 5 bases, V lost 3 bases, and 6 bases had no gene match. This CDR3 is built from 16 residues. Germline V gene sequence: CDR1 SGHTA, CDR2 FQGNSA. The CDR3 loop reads CASSFPRTSGSETQYF. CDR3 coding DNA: TGTGCCAGCAGCTTTCCACGGACTAGCGGGAGTGAGACCCAGTACTTC.